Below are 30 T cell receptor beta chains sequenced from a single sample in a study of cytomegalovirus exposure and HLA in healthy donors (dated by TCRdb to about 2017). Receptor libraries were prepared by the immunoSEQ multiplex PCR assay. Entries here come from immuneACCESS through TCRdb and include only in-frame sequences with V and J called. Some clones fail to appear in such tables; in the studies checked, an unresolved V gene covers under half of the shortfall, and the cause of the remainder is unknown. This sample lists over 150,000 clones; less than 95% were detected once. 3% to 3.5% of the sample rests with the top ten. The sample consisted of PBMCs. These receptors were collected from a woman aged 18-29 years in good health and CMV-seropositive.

The CDR3 coding sequence is TGTGCCAGCACTTCAGACAGGGCCTACGAGCAGTACTTC. Protein: CASTSDRAYEQYF. This chain links TRBV6-1 with TRBJ2-7; TRBD1 aligns across 7 bases. J lost 2 bases, V lost 7 bases, and 5 bases had no gene match. This CDR3 spans 13 amino acids. The germline V gene encodes CDR1 MNHNS and CDR2 SASEGT.

The CDR3, as DNA: TGTGCCAGCAGAGGATCTAGCGGGAAGACCCAGTACTTC. Translating it yields CASRGSSGKTQYF. The chain has TRBV2 and TRBJ2-5; 9 positions agree with TRBD2. CDR1 and CDR2 (germline): SNHLY, FYNNEI. The length of the CDR3 is 13 residues. Germline trimming cut 6 bases from V and 6 bases from J; bases unmatched to any gene: 5. Combining the CDR3 with reference TRBV2 and TRBJ2-5 gives the whole variable domain EPEVTQTPSHQVTQMGQEVILRCVPISNHLYFYWYRQILGQKVEFLVSFYNNEISEKSEIFDDQFSVERPDGSNFTLKIRSTKLEDSAMYFCASRGSSGKTQYFGPGTRLLVL.

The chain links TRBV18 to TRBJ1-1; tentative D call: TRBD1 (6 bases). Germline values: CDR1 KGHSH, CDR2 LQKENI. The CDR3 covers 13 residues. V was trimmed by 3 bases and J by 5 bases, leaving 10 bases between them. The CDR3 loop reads CASSPLDRTEAFF. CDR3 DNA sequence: TGTGCCAGCTCACCCCTGGACAGAACTGAAGCTTTCTTT.

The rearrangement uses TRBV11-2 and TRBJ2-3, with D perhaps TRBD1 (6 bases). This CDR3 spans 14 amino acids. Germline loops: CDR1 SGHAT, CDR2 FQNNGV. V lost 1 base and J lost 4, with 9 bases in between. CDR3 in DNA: TGTGCCAGCAGCTTAGGGGCAGGGGCAGATACGCAGTATTTT. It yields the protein CASSLGAGADTQYF.

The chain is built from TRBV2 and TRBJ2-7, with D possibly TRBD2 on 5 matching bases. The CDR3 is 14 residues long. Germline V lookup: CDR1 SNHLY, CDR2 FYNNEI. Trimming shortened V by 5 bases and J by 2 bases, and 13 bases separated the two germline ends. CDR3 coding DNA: TGTGCCAGCAGTTCAAATAGCGTCACCTACGAGCAGTACTTC. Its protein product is CASSSNSVTYEQYF.

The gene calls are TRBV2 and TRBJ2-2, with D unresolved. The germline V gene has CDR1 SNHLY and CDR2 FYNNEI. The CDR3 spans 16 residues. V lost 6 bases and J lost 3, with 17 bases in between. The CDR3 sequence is CASRSLESVYTGELFF. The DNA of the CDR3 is TGTGCCAGCAGGAGCCTAGAGTCAGTTTACACCGGGGAGCTGTTTTTT.

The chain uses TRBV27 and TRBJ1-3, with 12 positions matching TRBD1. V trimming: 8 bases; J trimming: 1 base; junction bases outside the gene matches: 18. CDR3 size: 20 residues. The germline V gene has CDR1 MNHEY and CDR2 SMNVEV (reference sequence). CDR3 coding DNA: TGTGCCAGCGCCCGGAGATTGGGGACAGGGGGCTTGGGATCTGGAAACACCATATATTTT. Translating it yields CASARRLGTGGLGSGNTIYF.

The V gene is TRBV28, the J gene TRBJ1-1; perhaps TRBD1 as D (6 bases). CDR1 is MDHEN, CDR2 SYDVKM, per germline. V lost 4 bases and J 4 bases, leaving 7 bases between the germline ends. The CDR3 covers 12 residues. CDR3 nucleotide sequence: TGTGCCAGCAGTTCAGGGGTCACTGAAGCTTTCTTT. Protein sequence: CASSSGVTEAFF.

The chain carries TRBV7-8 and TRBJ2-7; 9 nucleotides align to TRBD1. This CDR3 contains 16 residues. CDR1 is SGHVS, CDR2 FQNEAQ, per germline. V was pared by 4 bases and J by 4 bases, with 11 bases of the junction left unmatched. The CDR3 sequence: CASSSPGQGVSYEQYF. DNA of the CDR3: TGTGCCAGCAGCTCGCCGGGACAGGGTGTGAGTTACGAGCAGTACTTC.

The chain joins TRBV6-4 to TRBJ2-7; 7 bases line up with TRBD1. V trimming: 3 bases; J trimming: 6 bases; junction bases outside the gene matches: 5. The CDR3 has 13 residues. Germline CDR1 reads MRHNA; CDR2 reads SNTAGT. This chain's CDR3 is CASSETGQGEQYF. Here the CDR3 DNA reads TGTGCCAGCAGTGAGACAGGGCAGGGCGAGCAGTACTTC.

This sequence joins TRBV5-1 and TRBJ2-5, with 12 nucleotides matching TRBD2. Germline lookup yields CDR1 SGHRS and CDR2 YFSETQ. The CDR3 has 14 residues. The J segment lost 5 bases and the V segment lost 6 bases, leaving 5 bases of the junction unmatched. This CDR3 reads CASTSGGAWETQYF. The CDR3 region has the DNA TGCGCCAGCACTAGCGGGGGGGCATGGGAGACCCAGTACTTC.

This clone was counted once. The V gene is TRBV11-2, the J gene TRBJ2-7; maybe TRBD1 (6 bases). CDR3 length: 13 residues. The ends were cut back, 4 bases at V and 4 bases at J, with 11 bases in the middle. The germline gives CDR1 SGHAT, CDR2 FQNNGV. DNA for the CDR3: TGTGCCAGCAGCTCCAGGGGCGGTTACGAGCAGTACTTC. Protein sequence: CASSSRGGYEQYF.

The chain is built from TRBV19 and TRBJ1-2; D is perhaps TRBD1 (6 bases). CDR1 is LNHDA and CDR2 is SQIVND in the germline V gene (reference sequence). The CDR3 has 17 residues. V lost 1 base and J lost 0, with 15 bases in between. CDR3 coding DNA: TGTGCCAGTAGTATAGGGAACCCGAGGACAGCTAACTATGGCTACACCTTC. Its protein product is CASSIGNPRTANYGYTF.

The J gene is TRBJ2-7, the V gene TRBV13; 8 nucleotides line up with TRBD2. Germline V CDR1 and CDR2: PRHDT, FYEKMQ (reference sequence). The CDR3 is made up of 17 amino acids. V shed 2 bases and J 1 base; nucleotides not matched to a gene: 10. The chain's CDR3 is CASSLSSWGTRSYEQYF. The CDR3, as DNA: TGTGCCAGCAGCTTAAGTTCATGGGGGACTAGATCCTACGAGCAGTACTTC.

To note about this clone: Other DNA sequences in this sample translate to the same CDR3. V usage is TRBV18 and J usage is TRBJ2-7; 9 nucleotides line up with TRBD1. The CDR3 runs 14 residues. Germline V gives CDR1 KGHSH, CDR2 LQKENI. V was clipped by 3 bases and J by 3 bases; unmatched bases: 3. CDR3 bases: TGTGCCAGCTCACCCGGGACAGGGAACTACGAGCAGTACTTC. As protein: CASSPGTGNYEQYF.

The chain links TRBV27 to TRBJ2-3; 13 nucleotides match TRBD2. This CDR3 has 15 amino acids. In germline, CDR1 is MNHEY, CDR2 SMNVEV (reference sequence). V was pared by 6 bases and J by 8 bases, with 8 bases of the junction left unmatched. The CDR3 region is CASSLGLAGRGTQYF. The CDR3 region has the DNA TGTGCCAGCAGCCTGGGACTAGCGGGAAGGGGTACGCAGTATTTT.

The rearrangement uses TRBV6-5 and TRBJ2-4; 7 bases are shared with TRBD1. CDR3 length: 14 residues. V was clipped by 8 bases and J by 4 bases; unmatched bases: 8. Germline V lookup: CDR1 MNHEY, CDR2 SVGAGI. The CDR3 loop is CASSTRDRKNIQYF. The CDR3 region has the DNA TGTGCCAGCTCGACGAGGGACAGAAAAAACATTCAGTACTTC.

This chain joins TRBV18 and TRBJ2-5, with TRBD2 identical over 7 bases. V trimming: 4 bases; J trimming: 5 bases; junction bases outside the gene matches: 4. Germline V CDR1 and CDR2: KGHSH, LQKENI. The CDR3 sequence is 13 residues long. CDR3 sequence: CASSRGGDETQYF. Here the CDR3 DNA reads TGTGCCAGCTCACGGGGAGGGGACGAGACCCAGTACTTC.

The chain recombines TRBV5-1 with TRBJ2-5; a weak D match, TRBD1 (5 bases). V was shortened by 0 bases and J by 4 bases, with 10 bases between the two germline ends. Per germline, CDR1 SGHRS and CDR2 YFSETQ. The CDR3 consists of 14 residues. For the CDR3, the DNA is TGCGCCAGCAGCTTGGGACCGACAGCAGAGACCCAGTACTTC. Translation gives CASSLGPTAETQYF.

CDR3 DNA: TGTGCCTGGAGTGCCCCACGACTAGCGGGGGGGCCGGATACGCAGTATTTT. Its protein is CAWSAPRLAGGPDTQYF. The chain employs TRBV30 and TRBJ2-3; 14 bases match TRBD2. Germline lookup yields CDR1 GTSNPN and CDR2 SVGIG (reference sequence). V lost 1 base, J lost 6 bases, and 9 bases stayed unmatched. The CDR3 consists of 17 residues.

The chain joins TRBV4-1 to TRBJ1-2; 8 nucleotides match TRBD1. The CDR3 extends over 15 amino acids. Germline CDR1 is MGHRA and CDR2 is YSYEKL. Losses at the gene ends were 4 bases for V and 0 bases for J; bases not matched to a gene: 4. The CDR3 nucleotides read TGCGCCAGCAGCCCCCAGGGGGCCGCTAACTATGGCTACACCTTC. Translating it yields CASSPQGAANYGYTF.

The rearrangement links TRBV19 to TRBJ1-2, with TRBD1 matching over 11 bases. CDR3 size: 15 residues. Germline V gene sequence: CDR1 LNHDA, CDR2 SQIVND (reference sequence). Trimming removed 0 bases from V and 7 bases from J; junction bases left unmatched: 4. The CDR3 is CASSIDRTGGPGYTF. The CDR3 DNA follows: TGTGCCAGTAGTATAGACCGGACAGGGGGCCCTGGCTACACCTTC.

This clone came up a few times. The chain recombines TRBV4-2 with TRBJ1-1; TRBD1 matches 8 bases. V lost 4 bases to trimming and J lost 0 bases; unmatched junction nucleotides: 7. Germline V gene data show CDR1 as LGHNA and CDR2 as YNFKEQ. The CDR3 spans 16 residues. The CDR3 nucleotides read TGTGCCAGCAGCCTTCGGACAGGGAGGATGAACACTGAAGCTTTCTTT. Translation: CASSLRTGRMNTEAFF.

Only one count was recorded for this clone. CDR3 residues: CASSESLRGGGAADTQYF. The CDR3 DNA reads TGTGCCAGCAGCGAGAGCCTTCGCGGCGGGGGGGCAGCAGATACGCAGTATTTT. The rearrangement links TRBV2 to TRBJ2-3, with 9 bases aligning to TRBD2. Trimming removed 6 bases from V and 4 bases from J; junction bases left unmatched: 17. This CDR3 region has 18 residues. Germline loops: CDR1 SNHLY, CDR2 FYNNEI.

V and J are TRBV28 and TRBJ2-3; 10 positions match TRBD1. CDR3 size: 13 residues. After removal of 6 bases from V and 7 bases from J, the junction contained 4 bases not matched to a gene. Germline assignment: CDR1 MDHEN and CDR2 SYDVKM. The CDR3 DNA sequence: TGTGCCAGCAGGGGACAGGGGAGAAATACGCAGTATTTT. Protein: CASRGQGRNTQYF.

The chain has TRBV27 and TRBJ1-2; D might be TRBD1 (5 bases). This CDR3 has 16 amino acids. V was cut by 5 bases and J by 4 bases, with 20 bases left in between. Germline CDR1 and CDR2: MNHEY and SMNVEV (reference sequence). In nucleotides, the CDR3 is TGTGCCAGCAGTCCCGCGGGGGGTGGTACCTTCTATGGCTACACCTTC. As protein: CASSPAGGGTFYGYTF.

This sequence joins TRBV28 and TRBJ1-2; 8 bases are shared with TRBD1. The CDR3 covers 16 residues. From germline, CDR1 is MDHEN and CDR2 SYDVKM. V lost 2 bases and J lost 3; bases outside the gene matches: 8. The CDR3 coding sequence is TGTGCCAGCAGTTTAGCCCCCGGACAGGGACACTATGGCTACACCTTC. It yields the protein CASSLAPGQGHYGYTF.

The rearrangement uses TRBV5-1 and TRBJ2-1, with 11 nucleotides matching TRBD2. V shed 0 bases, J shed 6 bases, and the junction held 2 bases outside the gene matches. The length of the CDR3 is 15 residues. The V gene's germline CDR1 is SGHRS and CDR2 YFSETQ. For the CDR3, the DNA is TGCGCCAGCAGCTTGGTAGCGGGGGGGCTCAATGAGCAGTTCTTC. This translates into CASSLVAGGLNEQFF.

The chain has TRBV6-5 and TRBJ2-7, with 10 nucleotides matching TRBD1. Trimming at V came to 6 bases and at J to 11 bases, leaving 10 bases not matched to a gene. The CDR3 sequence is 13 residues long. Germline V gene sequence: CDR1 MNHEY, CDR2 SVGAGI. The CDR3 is CASSTQWGTGEYF. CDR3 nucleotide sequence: TGTGCCAGCAGCACTCAGTGGGGGACAGGGGAGTACTTC.

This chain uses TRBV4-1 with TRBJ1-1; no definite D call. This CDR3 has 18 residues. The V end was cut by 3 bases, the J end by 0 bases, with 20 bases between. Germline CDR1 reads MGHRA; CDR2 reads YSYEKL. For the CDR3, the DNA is TGCGCCAGCAGCCACCTTCTGGGCCGGAGGGCAATGAACACTGAAGCTTTCTTT. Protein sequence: CASSHLLGRRAMNTEAFF.